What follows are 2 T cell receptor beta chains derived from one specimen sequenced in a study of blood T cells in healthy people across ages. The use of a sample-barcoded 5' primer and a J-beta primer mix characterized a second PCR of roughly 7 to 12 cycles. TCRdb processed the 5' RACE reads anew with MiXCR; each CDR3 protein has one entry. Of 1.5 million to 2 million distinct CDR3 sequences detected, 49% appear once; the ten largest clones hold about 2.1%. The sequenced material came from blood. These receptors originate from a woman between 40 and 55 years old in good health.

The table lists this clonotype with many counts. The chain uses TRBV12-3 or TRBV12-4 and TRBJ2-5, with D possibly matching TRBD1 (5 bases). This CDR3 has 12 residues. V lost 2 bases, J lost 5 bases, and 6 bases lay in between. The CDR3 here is CASSLNRETQYF. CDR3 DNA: TGTGCCAGCAGTTTAAACAGGGAGACCCAGTACTTC.

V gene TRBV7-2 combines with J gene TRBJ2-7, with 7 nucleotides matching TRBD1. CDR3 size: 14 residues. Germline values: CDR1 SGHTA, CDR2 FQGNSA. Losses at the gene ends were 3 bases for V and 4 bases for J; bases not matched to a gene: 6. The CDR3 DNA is TGTGCCAGCAGCTTCAGACAGGGTGGATACGAGCAGTACTTC. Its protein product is CASSFRQGGYEQYF.